The next 3 T cell receptor beta chains were all read from a single sample in a study of blood T cell repertoires in COVID-19. The data were produced by immunoSEQ multiplex PCR, yet TCRdb's version contains in-frame clones alone and is incomplete. The sample lists about 110,000 clones, over 75% seen once, with 8% to 9% in the top ten. The source material was peripheral blood. These receptors all stem from a woman in her sixties or seventies who had recovered from COVID-19.

This chain connects TRBV3-1 (or the pseudogene TRBV3-2) to TRBJ1-5, with D tentatively TRBD1 (5 bases). This CDR3 is built from 15 residues. From germline, CDR1 is LGHDT and CDR2 YNNKEL (reference sequence). V dropped 1 base and J dropped 5 bases, with 12 bases sitting between them. Written as DNA, the CDR3 is TGTGCCAGCAGCCAAGTCTCTGGGGCTGATCAGCCCCAGCATTTT. Protein product: CASSQVSGADQPQHF.

The CDR3 loop reads CASSQDRVSPLHF. CDR3 nucleotide sequence: TGCGCCAGCAGCCAAGACAGGGTTTCACCCCTCCACTTT. The chain is built from TRBV4-3 and TRBJ1-6; D possibly corresponds to TRBD1 (5 bases). The V end lost 0 bases, the J end lost 9 bases, and 6 bases lay between the germline ends. There are 13 residues in the CDR3. CDR1 LGHNA and CDR2 YSLEER come from the germline V gene.

V is TRBV7-3 and J is TRBJ2-5; the match to TRBD2 covers 14 bases. Germline CDR1 SGHTA, CDR2 FQGTGA. The CDR3 extends over 20 amino acids. Trimming at V came to 5 bases and at J to 2 bases, leaving 16 bases not matched to a gene. CDR3 sequence reads: CASSLSPQTSGRVGQETQYF. The CDR3 DNA reads as TGTGCCAGCAGCCTCTCTCCACAGACTAGCGGGAGGGTTGGGCAAGAGACCCAGTACTTC.